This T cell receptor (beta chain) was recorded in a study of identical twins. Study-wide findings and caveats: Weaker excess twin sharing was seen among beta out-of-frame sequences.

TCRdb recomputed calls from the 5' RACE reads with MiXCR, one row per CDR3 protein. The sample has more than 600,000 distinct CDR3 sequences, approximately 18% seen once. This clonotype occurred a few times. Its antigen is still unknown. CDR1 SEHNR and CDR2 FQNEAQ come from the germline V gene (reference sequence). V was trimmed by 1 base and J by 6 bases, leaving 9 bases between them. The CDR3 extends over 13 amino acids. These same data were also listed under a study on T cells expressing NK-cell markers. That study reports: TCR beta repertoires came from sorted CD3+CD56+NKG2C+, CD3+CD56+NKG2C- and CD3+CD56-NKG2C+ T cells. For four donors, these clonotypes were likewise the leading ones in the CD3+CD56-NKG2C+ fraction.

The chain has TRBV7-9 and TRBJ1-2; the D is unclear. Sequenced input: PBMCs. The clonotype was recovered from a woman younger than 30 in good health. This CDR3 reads CASSLVAINGYTF. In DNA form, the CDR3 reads TGTGCCAGCAGCTTAGTAGCAATTAATGGCTACACCTTC.